This T cell receptor (beta chain) originates from a study of vaccination effects on CD4 cells after COVID-19. In the ViraFEST assay, antigen-specific CD4+ clonotypes were identified by expansion after peptide-pool stimulation. Investigators separated out CD4+ T cells once about 10 days of culture had passed. Vaccine recipients had no previous SARS-CoV-2 infection; their nucleocapsid antibodies were negative. They grew a few million PBMC in each well, adding 10 IU/ml IL-2 and 8.5 to 10 ug/ml peptides. On both days 3 and 7, half of the culture medium was replaced with IL-2 medium. Remarks on this clone: Its cognate antigen is unknown.

General study points: Relatively few convalescent patients took part in the study, which had no early post-infection timepoints. Whether induced by infection or by vaccine, clones showed marked clonal contraction late after vaccination.

Using immunoSEQ multiplex PCR, the repertoire was profiled, and TCRdb retains in-frame clones only, with some absent. The sample holds approximately 30,000 clones, less than 80% seen once. Trimming left V 5 bases short and J 8 bases short, with 18 bases between. The CDR3 totals 14 residues. Germline CDR1 is ENHRY and CDR2 is SYGVKD. The rearrangement joins TRBV10-3 to TRBJ1-2; TRBD1 might be the D (6 bases). This specimen was CD4+ T cells from PBMCs cultured with HCoV-OC43 spike peptides, taken before COVID-19 vaccination. The subset is: HCoV-OC43 spike overlapping peptide pool stimulation. The receptor's source is a human donor who received a COVID-19 vaccine. Here the CDR3 DNA reads TGTGCCATCAGTCCCGCCGGACAGTCGGCCGGCTACACCTTC. Amino acid sequence: CAISPAGQSAGYTF.